This TCR beta chain emerged from a study of T cells in women clearing cervical HPV infection. Study-level background: Controls' single incident HPV16 infection cleared within 12 months without precancer. Controls gave blood once infection was undetectable; cases at lesion identification. Cases' blood sampling followed lesion detection by median approximately 150 days (90 to 200).

Assay: immunoSEQ multiplex PCR; the TCRdb copy retains only in-frame clones and omits some. Here the sample table reports approximately 44,000 clones. V dropped 0 bases and J dropped 0 bases, with 5 bases sitting between them. CDR3 size: 14 residues. Germline V gene sequence: CDR1 MDHEN, CDR2 SYDVKM. With regard to this clone: Read sequence stops 3 residues before the CDR3 end, and the germline J gene provides the missing end.

The source is a woman between 18 and 69 years old with a cervical HPV16 infection that either progressed to CIN3+ or cleared (not recorded which). Input material: blood buffy coat. The rearrangement links TRBV28 to TRBJ1-2, with a weak D call TRBD1 (5 bases). The part of the CDR3 DNA that was read is TGTGCCAGCAGTTTATGGACAGCTAACTATGGC. Translation: CASSLWTANYG. The complete CDR3 reads CASSLWTANYGYTF.